A selection of T cell receptor beta chains follows, all from one sample in a study of monozygotic twins with inflammatory bowel disease. TCRdb re-called the 5' RACE reads; every CDR3 protein appears as one record, without DNA. This sample's clone table lists some 440,000 distinct CDR3 sequences. Sequencing used blood. These receptors were collected from a human donor with ulcerative colitis or Crohn's disease, or a healthy co-twin of an affected twin (not recorded which). The CDR3 runs from the conserved cysteine through the conserved F or W. Fields, in order: J gene, V gene, CDR3 protein.

TRBJ2-5,TRBV5-4,CASSLETTGETQYF
TRBJ2-2,TRBV20-1,CSARLADKNTGELFF
TRBJ2-1,TRBV20-1,CSARKDGDEQFF
TRBJ2-3,TRBV7-2,CASSFMASGTDTHYF
TRBJ2-1,TRBV20-1,CSAKGGLYNEQFF
TRBJ2-5,TRBV9,CASSAGGSRLETQYF
TRBJ1-1,TRBV7-8,CASRPPGQKAFF
TRBJ1-4,TRBV27,CASSFDRTTNEKLFF
TRBJ1-4,TRBV7-9,CASRAGTGNEKLFF
TRBJ1-4,TRBV7-2,CASSADRGRVEKLFF
TRBJ2-1,TRBV5-6,CASSVSRGAYNEQFF